The clone carrying this T cell receptor (beta chain) came up many times. The data derive from a study of low-dose radiotherapy and immunotherapy resistance in tumors. Across the whole study: Starting cycle 1 day 1, oral aspirin 300 mg was given daily for four cycles.

Trimming removed 6 bases at V and 10 bases at J, with 22 bases between. The CDR3 covers 15 residues. Germline CDR1 and CDR2: MDHEN and SYDVKM. Priming of first-strand cDNA relied on TRAV- and TRBV-specific primers (covering alpha and beta chains). Using a constant-region primer together with a V-primer adapter, TCRs were subjected to around 20 PCR cycles of amplification. In TCRdb, the reads were re-called with MiXCR into one record per CDR3 protein. This table holds approximately 100,000 distinct CDR3 sequences, around 20% found once. Time point noted: after trial treatment. Treatment specified: LDRT plus nivolumab, ipilimumab, low-dose cyclophosphamide and aspirin (RACIN trial).

The source is a male donor with prostate cancer. The chain carries TRBV28 and TRBJ2-4; possibly TRBD1 for D (5 bases). The material sequenced was PBMCs, taken after low-dose radiotherapy plus immunotherapy. The CDR3, as DNA: TGTGCCAGCAGCTTAAAGGGTCCGACTCAGGGTATTCAGTACTTC. Translated: CASSLKGPTQGIQYF. The whole variable domain, filled in from reference TRBV28 and TRBJ2-4, reads DVKVTQSSRYLVKRTGEKVFLECVQDMDHENMFWYRQDPGLGLRLIYFSYDVKMKEKGDIPEGYSVSREKKERFSLILESASTNQTSMYLCASSLKGPTQGIQYFGAGTRLSVL.